What follows are 29 T cell receptor beta chains derived from one specimen sequenced in a study of OX40 agonist ivuxolimab in advanced cancers. TCRdb keeps only in-frame clones here, not all; method: immunoSEQ multiplex PCR. The sample records 83,000 or so clones, approximately 83% being singletons. The source was CD4+ or CD8+ T cells sorted from blood, collected in a trial of the OX40 agonist ivuxolimab. These receptor sequences come from an adult with an advanced solid tumor such as melanoma, head and neck, liver or kidney cancer.

The J gene is TRBJ1-2, the V gene TRBV7-2; D remains ambiguous. Germline loops: CDR1 SGHTA, CDR2 FQGNSA. This CDR3 spans 13 amino acids. V shed 5 bases and J shed 5 bases, with 12 bases lying between them. CDR3 residues: CASSLSPVYGYTF. For the CDR3, the DNA is TGTGCCAGCAGCCTCTCCCCTGTATATGGCTACACCTTC.

The chain has TRBV6-1 and TRBJ1-2, with D possibly being TRBD1 (5 bases). This CDR3 has 14 residues. With 1 base removed from V and 3 bases from J, the gap between germline ends came to 9 bases. Germline V CDR1 and CDR2: MNHNS, SASEGT. The CDR3 is CASSEGGTHYGYTF. For the CDR3, the DNA is TGTGCCAGCAGTGAAGGGGGGACCCACTATGGCTACACCTTC.

In its sample, this clone was seen once. This specimen includes other DNA sequences encoding the same CDR3. CDR3 amino acids: CASSPGTGANVLTF. CDR3 nucleotide sequence: TGTGCCAGCTCACCAGGGACTGGGGCCAACGTCCTGACTTTC. V and J are TRBV18 and TRBJ2-6; D not resolved. Germline lookup yields CDR1 KGHSH and CDR2 LQKENI. The CDR3 loop spans 14 amino acids. The V gene lost 2 bases and the J gene lost 2 bases, with 4 bases spanning the gap.

This chain uses TRBV30 with TRBJ1-4; TRBD1 agrees at 8 bases. CDR1 GTSNPN and CDR2 SVGIG come from the germline V gene (reference sequence). The CDR3 sequence is 17 residues long. J gave up 8 bases and V 0 bases, and 14 bases lay outside the gene matches. Here the CDR3 DNA reads TGTGCCTGGAGTGTATTCCTTCAGACAGGGGAGGTAGAAAAACTGTTTTTT. Residues: CAWSVFLQTGEVEKLFF.

The chain uses TRBV11-2 and TRBJ2-3, with 12 nucleotides matching TRBD1. The CDR3 has 16 residues. Germline CDR1 reads SGHAT; CDR2 reads FQNNGV. The J segment lost 6 bases and the V segment lost 1 base, leaving 5 bases of the junction unmatched. This CDR3 reads CASSLAGTGGADTQYF. As DNA, the CDR3 is TGTGCCAGCAGCTTAGCCGGGACAGGGGGCGCGGATACGCAGTATTTT.

V and J are TRBV7-2 and TRBJ2-7; 10 nucleotides align to TRBD2. V gave up 0 bases and J gave up 6 bases; unmatched junction bases: 5. The CDR3 spans 15 residues. CDR1 SGHTA and CDR2 FQGNSA come from the germline V gene. The CDR3 region is CASSLAMASGGEQYF. The CDR3 bases are TGTGCCAGCAGCTTAGCGATGGCTAGCGGGGGCGAGCAGTACTTC.

The chain couples TRBV7-3 to TRBJ2-3; D is perhaps TRBD1 or TRBD2 (5 bases each). The V and J ends lost 4 bases and 0 bases respectively, with 8 bases between them. Germline values: CDR1 SGHTA, CDR2 FQGTGA. The CDR3 is 14 residues long. CDR3 in amino acids: CASSSRDSTDTQYF. The CDR3 coding sequence is TGTGCCAGCAGCTCCCGGGACAGCACAGATACGCAGTATTTT.

The rearrangement joins TRBV7-2 to TRBJ2-7; 8 bases agree with TRBD2. Germline V gene lookup returns CDR1 SGHTA and CDR2 FQGNSA. This CDR3 region has 15 residues. With V trimmed by 4 bases and J by 6 bases, 11 bases remained unmatched. CDR3 in DNA: TGTGCCAGCAGCTCCACCCTAGCGGGTAAAGGCGAGCAGTACTTC. Protein sequence: CASSSTLAGKGEQYF. The variable domain in full, with the rest retrieved from reference TRBV7-2 and TRBJ2-7, is GAGVSQSPSNKVTEKGKDVELRCDPISGHTALYWYRQSLGQGLEFLIYFQGNSAPDKSGLPSDRFSAERTGGSVSTLTIQRTQQEDSAVYLCASSSTLAGKGEQYFGPGTRLTVT.

The chain combines TRBV6-1 with TRBJ1-6; 10 nucleotides match TRBD1. V trimming: 1 base; J trimming: 7 bases; junction bases outside the gene matches: 7. Germline CDR1 MNHNS, CDR2 SASEGT. The CDR3 has 17 residues. The CDR3 region is CASSEGDRGRGNSPLHF. The DNA of the CDR3 is TGTGCCAGCAGTGAAGGTGACAGGGGGCGCGGAAATTCACCCCTCCACTTT.

The V call is TRBV7-7, the J call TRBJ1-2, with 7 positions matching TRBD1. Per germline, CDR1 SSHAT and CDR2 FNYEAQ (reference sequence). With V trimmed by 5 bases and J by 5 bases, 14 bases remained unmatched. The length of the CDR3 is 16 residues. CDR3 DNA sequence: TGTGCCAGCAGCACTGGGACCAGGGGGGATGAATATGGCTACACCTTC. Residues: CASSTGTRGDEYGYTF.

The chain employs TRBV15 and TRBJ2-7, with a weak D call TRBD1 (6 bases). Germline loops: CDR1 LNHNV, CDR2 YYDKDF (reference sequence). The CDR3 is 15 residues long. V was clipped by 11 bases and J by 0 bases, with 20 bases between them. The CDR3 nucleotides read TGTGCCCGCCCCCCCGGGACACCAATCTCCTACGAGCAGTACTTC. Translated, it gives CARPPGTPISYEQYF.

In its sample, this clone was seen a few times. The rearrangement uses TRBV7-8 and TRBJ2-3; D ambiguous. CDR1 and CDR2 (germline): SGHVS, FQNEAQ. Trimming removed 4 bases from V and 2 bases from J, with 10 bases in between. There are 14 residues in the CDR3. CDR3 DNA sequence: TGTGCCAGCAGCTCTGACCCTAACACAGATACGCAGTATTTT. Translating gives CASSSDPNTDTQYF.

This sequence joins TRBV5-8 and TRBJ1-1; unclear D gene. This CDR3 has 15 amino acids. V gave up 1 base and J gave up 6 bases, with 16 bases separating them. Germline V gene lookup returns CDR1 SGHTS and CDR2 YDEGEE. The CDR3 here is CASSLYRLGIAEAFF. CDR3 nucleotides: TGTGCCAGCAGCTTGTATCGGTTGGGTATAGCTGAAGCTTTCTTT.

CDR3 residues: CASGSNRGVAFF. CDR3 in DNA: TGTGCCAGCGGGTCTAACAGGGGGGTAGCTTTCTTT. The chain couples TRBV11-2 to TRBJ1-1, with TRBD1 identical over 8 bases. The V gene's germline CDR1 is SGHAT and CDR2 FQNNGV. V gave up 8 bases and J gave up 10 bases; unmatched junction bases: 9. This CDR3 is built from 12 residues.

This clone showed up just a few times. The genes are TRBV14 and TRBJ1-2; D uncertain. Germline V gives CDR1 SGHDN, CDR2 FVKESK. The CDR3 contains 13 residues. Between the trimmed V and J ends, which lost 0 bases and 4 bases, there was a span of 6 bases. The CDR3 sequence is CASSQDNSYGYTF. CDR3 sequence (DNA): TGTGCCAGCAGCCAAGATAATAGCTATGGCTACACCTTC.

This clone was counted only a few times. The chain combines TRBV5-4 with TRBJ1-1, with D possibly TRBD1 on 5 matching bases. The germline gives CDR1 SGHNT, CDR2 YYREEE (reference sequence). V was trimmed by 4 bases and J by 0 bases, leaving 13 bases between them. This CDR3 is built from 15 residues. DNA of the CDR3: TGTGCCAGCAGCAGGGGAGTCGGGGTGAACACTGAAGCTTTCTTT. Encoded protein: CASSRGVGVNTEAFF.

The CDR3 DNA reads TGCGCCAGCAGCTTGGGGGGATGGACATCGAGCTCCTACGAGCAGTACTTC. Amino acids: CASSLGGWTSSSYEQYF. V usage is TRBV5-1 and J usage is TRBJ2-7; perhaps TRBD1 as D (5 bases). Trimming pared 0 bases from V and 0 bases from J, leaving 16 bases between. This CDR3 contains 17 residues. CDR1 and CDR2 from the germline V gene are SGHRS and YFSETQ.

The V gene is TRBV29-1, the J gene TRBJ1-1; 7 bases line up with TRBD1. V lost 5 bases, J lost 3 bases, and 9 bases stayed unmatched. Germline-derived CDR1 and CDR2 are SQVTM and ANQGSEA. The CDR3 covers 14 residues. The CDR3 loop is CSVTQGMGYTEAFF. DNA of the CDR3: TGCAGCGTTACACAGGGGATGGGGTACACTGAAGCTTTCTTT.

V and J are TRBV30 and TRBJ1-2; D call uncertain. Germline V lookup: CDR1 GTSNPN, CDR2 SVGIG (reference sequence). Trimming took off 3 bases at V and 8 bases at J, with 13 bases between the two ends. The CDR3 is 12 amino acids. CDR3 in amino acids: CAWSPHLKGYTF. CDR3 nucleotides: TGTGCCTGGAGCCCCCATCTGAAAGGCTACACCTTC.

This clone is a singleton in its sample. The CDR3 loop reads CASSFLTGRSTEAFF. The CDR3 DNA reads as TGTGCCAGCAGTTTCCTCACGGGGCGTAGCACTGAAGCTTTCTTT. This sequence joins TRBV28 and TRBJ1-1, with a tentative D call TRBD1 (5 bases). CDR3 length equals 15 residues. Germline CDR1 reads MDHEN; CDR2 reads SYDVKM. V was pared by 3 bases and J by 4 bases, with 15 bases between.

The gene calls are TRBV6-5 and TRBJ2-7; 7 nucleotides line up with TRBD2. This CDR3 region has 12 residues. CDR1 and CDR2 (germline): MNHEY, SVGAGI. V lost 5 bases and J lost 3; bases outside the gene matches: 1. CDR3 coding DNA: TGTGCCAGCAGTACTAGCGTCTACGAGCAGTACTTC. Translating it yields CASSTSVYEQYF.

The chain combines TRBV5-1 with TRBJ1-2, with 9 bases that match TRBD1. The CDR3 consists of 15 residues. The germline V gene has CDR1 SGHRS and CDR2 YFSETQ. Trimming cost V 4 bases and J 7 bases; bases outside gene matches: 11. Here the CDR3 reads CASSRTGGVDSGYTF. Written as DNA, the CDR3 is TGCGCCAGCAGCAGAACAGGGGGCGTAGATAGTGGCTACACCTTC.

V usage is TRBV7-2 and J usage is TRBJ1-5; TRBD1 might be the D (5 bases). Trimming removed 0 bases from V and 4 bases from J, with 16 bases in between. CDR1 and CDR2 from the germline V gene are SGHTA and FQGNSA. The CDR3 has 17 amino acids. CDR3 sequence (DNA): TGTGCCAGCAGCTTAGCGTCACCTCAGGGAGGGAATCAGCCCCAGCATTTT. This codes for CASSLASPQGGNQPQHF. The variable domain in full, completed from reference TRBV7-2 and TRBJ1-5, reads GAGVSQSPSNKVTEKGKDVELRCDPISGHTALYWYRQSLGQGLEFLIYFQGNSAPDKSGLPSDRFSAERTGGSVSTLTIQRTQQEDSAVYLCASSLASPQGGNQPQHFGDGTRLSIL.

The chain combines TRBV30 with TRBJ2-7, with TRBD2 matching 13 bases. CDR1 and CDR2 (germline): GTSNPN, SVGIG (reference sequence). This CDR3 contains 15 residues. The V and J ends lost 3 bases and 7 bases, in that order; junction bases with no gene match: 9. CDR3 region: CAWRTGTSGIGEQYF. The DNA of the CDR3 is TGTGCCTGGAGGACCGGGACTAGCGGGATCGGGGAGCAGTACTTC.

This rearrangement joins TRBV28 to TRBJ1-3, with TRBD1 identical over 7 bases. J was trimmed by 2 bases and V by 8 bases; bases with no gene match: 12. The CDR3 covers 16 residues. Germline assignment: CDR1 MDHEN and CDR2 SYDVKM. The CDR3 protein is CASGNRGLAAGNTIYF. The CDR3 nucleotides are TGTGCCAGCGGGAACAGGGGACTTGCCGCTGGAAACACCATATATTTT.

The chain combines TRBV2 with TRBJ1-5; unclear D gene. CDR1 SNHLY and CDR2 FYNNEI come from the germline V gene. CDR3 length: 14 amino acids. Trimming took 6 bases from V and 1 from J, leaving 10 bases between them. The CDR3 DNA follows: TGTGCCAGCAGCCCTGGACGGAGCAATCAGCCCCAGCATTTT. As protein: CASSPGRSNQPQHF.

The rearrangement joins TRBV4-3 to TRBJ1-5; D is unclear. This CDR3 has 15 amino acids. V was pared by 4 bases and J by 7 bases, with 17 bases between. CDR1 LGHNA and CDR2 YSLEER come from the germline V gene. CDR3 in DNA: TGCGCCAGCAGCCTAAGGATGGGGTCGGGACAGCCCCAGCATTTT. Translating it yields CASSLRMGSGQPQHF.

The rearrangement uses TRBV6-5 and TRBJ1-6; TRBD1 matches at 9 bases. V gave up 2 bases and J gave up 9 bases; unmatched junction bases: 8. CDR3 length equals 16 residues. The germline V gene encodes CDR1 MNHEY and CDR2 SVGAGI. The CDR3: CASSYLFAGQGSPLHF. DNA for the CDR3: TGTGCCAGCAGTTACCTTTTCGCGGGACAGGGTTCACCCCTCCACTTT.

The chain is built from TRBV5-4 and TRBJ1-3; 8 bases fit TRBD1. Per the germline V gene, CDR1 is SGHNT and CDR2 is YYREEE (reference sequence). The CDR3 is 16 residues long. J gave up 4 bases and V 4 bases, and 10 bases lay outside the gene matches. This CDR3 reads CASSPRQGMGGNTIYF. CDR3 DNA sequence: TGTGCCAGCAGCCCCCGACAGGGGATGGGCGGAAACACCATATATTTT.